This TCR beta chain was sequenced during a study of blood T cell repertoires in COVID-19. Turning to the study itself: Spain, Italy and the United States supplied samples that represented acute and convalescent COVID-19. PBMCs, B-cell-depleted T cells, or T cells provided the cDNA or gDNA that made up the material.

Source study methods: Quantification of nucleated cells was approximated via reference gene primer amplification. The assay was immunoSEQ multiplex PCR, and TCRdb's table has in-frame clones only and misses some. Clonal size and the V and J genes are those of that table, whereas D and trimming came from the DNA. The data contain over 100,000 clones, approximately 78% of them singletons. Trimming took off 2 bases at V and 1 base at J, with 8 bases between the two ends. The CDR3 is made up of 14 amino acids. Germline V gene lookup returns CDR1 SGHVS and CDR2 FQNEAQ. The chain joins TRBV7-8 to TRBJ1-1, with D hard to call. This receptor was identified in a man aged 70 or older with acute or convalescent COVID-19. Sequencing was performed on peripheral blood. For the CDR3, the DNA is TGTGCCAGCAGCTTAAAGAGGCGGAACACTGAAGCTTTCTTT. Its translation: CASSLKRRNTEAFF. Full variable domain (remainder filled in from reference TRBV7-8 and TRBJ1-1): GAGVSQSPRYKVAKRGQDVALRCDPISGHVSLFWYQQALGQGPEFLTYFQNEAQLDKSGLPSDRFFAERPEGSVSTLKIQRTQQEDSAVYLCASSLKRRNTEAFFGQGTRLTVV.